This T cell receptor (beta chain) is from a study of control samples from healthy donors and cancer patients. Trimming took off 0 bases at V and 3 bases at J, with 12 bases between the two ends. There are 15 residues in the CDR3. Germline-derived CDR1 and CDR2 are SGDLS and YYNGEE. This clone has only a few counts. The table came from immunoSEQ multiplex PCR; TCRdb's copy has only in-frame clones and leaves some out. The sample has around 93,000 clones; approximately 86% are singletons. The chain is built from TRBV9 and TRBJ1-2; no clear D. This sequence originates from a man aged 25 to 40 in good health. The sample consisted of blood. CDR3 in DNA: TGTGCCAGCAGCGTAGATTTATCCCTCCACTATGGCTACACCTTC. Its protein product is CASSVDLSLHYGYTF.